The 7 T cell receptor beta chains reported below all come from one sample, sequenced in a study of spatial heterogeneity in lung cancer. Study-wide results and caveats: Tracking of tumor mutation counts was seen in expanded intratumoral alpha and beta TCR counts.

Time point given: sample taken at primary tumor resection. These receptors' antigens are unknown. TCRdb called the 5' RACE reads again in MiXCR, with one record for every CDR3 protein. The data contain about 9,600 distinct CDR3 sequences, about 6.7% of them seen just once; the ten biggest clones take up 25% to 35%. Sequenced material: lung tumor tissue, taken at surgery. The receptors stem from a male donor with early-stage non-small cell lung cancer.

Ten or more counts support this clonotype. The chain couples TRBV11-3 to TRBJ1-1; D perhaps matches TRBD1 (5 bases). Germline assignment: CDR1 SGHNT and CDR2 YENEEA. The CDR3 has 15 amino acids. Trimming shortened V by 4 bases and J by 0 bases, and 12 bases separated the two germline ends. The CDR3 nucleotides read TGTGCCAGCAGCTCCGGGCGGGGCATGAACACTGAAGCTTTCTTT. Its translation is CASSSGRGMNTEAFF. The full variable domain, its missing parts supplied by reference TRBV11-3 and TRBJ1-1, is EAGVVQSPRYKIIEKKQPVAFWCNPISGHNTLYWYLQNLGQGPELLIRYENEEAVDDSQLPKDRFSAERLKGVDSTLKIQPAELGDSAVYLCASSSGRGMNTEAFFGQGTRLTVV.

In this sample, this clonotype turned up many times. V and J are TRBV6-1 and TRBJ1-4, with a possible D match to TRBD1 (6 bases). Trimming removed 6 bases at V and 0 bases at J, with 8 bases between. Germline V gene lookup returns CDR1 MNHNS and CDR2 SASEGT. The CDR3 contains 14 residues. CDR3 region: CASRGQSTNEKLFF. CDR3 in DNA: TGTGCCAGCAGAGGACAGTCAACTAATGAAAAACTGTTTTTT.

This clonotype was picked up many times. This chain uses TRBV23-1 with TRBJ1-6, with a weak D call TRBD1 (6 bases). TRBV23-1 is identified as an open reading frame with a role that is uncertain. This CDR3 comprises 18 residues. Deletions cut 0 bases from V and 8 bases from J, with 20 bases between. DNA of the CDR3: TGCGCCAGCAGTCAATCAGGCCGACCGAGGGGGTGGGATTCACCCCTCCACTTT. Its translation is CASSQSGRPRGWDSPLHF.

This clonotype ranks as medium-sized. The rearrangement uses TRBV30 and TRBJ1-5, with D unclear. Germline V gene lookup returns CDR1 GTSNPN and CDR2 SVGIG (reference sequence). The CDR3 has 12 amino acids. The germline V and J ends were trimmed by 2 bases and 2 bases, with 4 bases remaining between them. The chain's CDR3 is CAWSWGNQPQHF. The CDR3 region has the DNA TGTGCCTGGAGTTGGGGCAATCAGCCCCAGCATTTT.

This clonotype was seen many times. V gene TRBV29-1 combines with J gene TRBJ2-1, with D perhaps TRBD2 (6 bases). V was cut by 6 bases and J by 7 bases, with 16 bases left in between. The CDR3 totals 13 residues. Per germline, CDR1 SQVTM and CDR2 ANQGSEA. The chain's CDR3 is CSVDVGGRNEQFF. The CDR3 nucleotides are TGCAGCGTCGACGTGGGAGGTAGGAATGAGCAGTTCTTC.

With regard to this clonotype: A much bigger clone sits one base away, suggesting this may be a read error. This sequence joins TRBV7-9 and TRBJ1-1; a possible D gene is TRBD1 (6 bases). Per the germline V gene, CDR1 is SEHNR and CDR2 is FQNEAQ (reference sequence). There are 14 residues in the CDR3. In nucleotides, the CDR3 is TGTTCCAGCAGCTTCGCGACAGGGAACACTGAAGCTTTCTTT. It specifies CSSSFATGNTEAFF.

The table lists this clonotype with many counts. The chain combines TRBV11-2 with TRBJ1-5; no reliable D call. Germline V CDR1 and CDR2: SGHAT, FQNNGV. Trimming took off 0 bases at V and 6 bases at J, with 9 bases between the two ends. The CDR3 totals 14 residues. In nucleotides, the CDR3 is TGTGCCAGCAGCTTAGAGCGGGTAGGTCAGCCCCAGCATTTT. Amino acid sequence: CASSLERVGQPQHF.